The T cell receptor beta chain described here comes from a study of OX40 agonist ivuxolimab in advanced cancers. Turning to the study itself: It was ivuxolimab, an agonistic anti-OX40 (CD134) antibody, that patients were treated with. Prior checkpoint blockade (anti-PD-1, anti-PD-L1 or anti-CTLA-4) was permitted; around 39% had it.

Sequenced by immunoSEQ multiplex PCR; TCRdb stores in-frame clones only, minus some. The data hold fewer than 25,000 clones, with roughly 80% observed a single time. The V and J ends lost 3 bases and 6 bases, in that order; junction bases with no gene match: 12. The CDR3 length is 17 residues. Germline lookup yields CDR1 MNHNS and CDR2 SASEGT. This rearrangement joins TRBV6-1 to TRBJ2-1; 9 nucleotides match TRBD2. The sample in question was CD4+ or CD8+ T cells sorted from blood, obtained in a trial of the OX40 agonist ivuxolimab. The TCR sequence derives from an adult with an advanced solid tumor such as melanoma, head and neck, liver or kidney cancer. Here the CDR3 DNA reads TGTGCCAGCAGTGAGTATCCTCCAGCGGGAGGTACCAATGAGCAGTTCTTC. This codes for CASSEYPPAGGTNEQFF.